This TCR beta chain appears in the sequencing data of a study of PD-1 blockade in mismatch repair-deficient tumors. Data came from immunoSEQ multiplex PCR; TCRdb stores just in-frame clones and leaves some out. The sample records roughly 130,000 clones, 85% to 90% being singletons. This clone has only one observation. This clonotype originated in an adult with mismatch repair-deficient cancer. The specimen comprised peripheral blood, sampled just over 70 weeks after starting pembrolizumab.

This CDR3 reads CASSSGFEQYF. The CDR3 DNA follows: TGTGCCAGCAGCTCAGGATTCGAGCAGTACTTC. The chain has TRBV11-3 and TRBJ2-7, with D hard to call. The CDR3 is made up of 11 amino acids. V was pared by 4 bases and J by 6 bases, with 7 bases between. The V gene's germline CDR1 is SGHNT and CDR2 YENEEA.